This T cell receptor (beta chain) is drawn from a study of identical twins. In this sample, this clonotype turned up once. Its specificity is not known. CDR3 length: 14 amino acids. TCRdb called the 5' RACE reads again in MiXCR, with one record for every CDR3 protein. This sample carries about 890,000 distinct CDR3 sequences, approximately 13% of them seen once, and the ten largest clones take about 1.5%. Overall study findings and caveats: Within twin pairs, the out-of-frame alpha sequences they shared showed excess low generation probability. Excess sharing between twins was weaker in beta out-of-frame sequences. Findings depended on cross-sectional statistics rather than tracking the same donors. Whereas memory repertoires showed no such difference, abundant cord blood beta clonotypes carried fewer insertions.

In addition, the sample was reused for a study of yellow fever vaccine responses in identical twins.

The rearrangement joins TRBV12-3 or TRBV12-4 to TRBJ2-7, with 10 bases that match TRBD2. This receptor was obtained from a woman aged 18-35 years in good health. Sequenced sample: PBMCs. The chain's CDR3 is CASNLAGGPYEQYV. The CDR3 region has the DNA TGTGCCAGCAATTTAGCGGGGGGTCCCTACGAGCAGTACGTC.